What follows is one TCR beta chain and its context. Its antigen is unidentified. One junction end does not reproduce the germline sequence, and a read error may be involved. Germline V gene data show CDR1 as MNHEY and CDR2 as SVGAGI. The CDR3 is 11 residues long. This record belongs to a study of naive and memory T cell subsets. General observations from the study: A few larger clonotypes appeared in naive repertoires, especially CD8, possibly memory cells re-expressing CD45RA.

An equimolar mix of two oligonucleotides served as the beta constant-region primer for TRBC1 and TRBC2. Nested alpha and beta constant-region primers with the SP2 primer drove four PCR rounds on ligated cDNA. The cDNA 3' end received a ligated single-stranded oligonucleotide carrying the SP2 primer and a 12-nucleotide UMI. Using its own MiXCR run on the UMI-ligation and nested PCR reads, TCRdb lists one record per CDR3 protein. The table shows over 110,000 distinct CDR3 sequences, with roughly a fifth occurring only once. Four subsets defined by CD45RA and CD27 were sorted after CD3, CD4, CD8 and live/dead staining.

The genes are TRBV6-5 and TRBJ1-5; D remains unclear. The clonotype comes from a human donor in good health. Sequenced sample: naive CD8+ T cells from blood. The CDR3 loop is CASGYNRPQHF. The CDR3 DNA follows: TGTGCCAGCGGATACAATCGGCCCCAGCATTTT.